A selection of T cell receptor beta chains follows, all from one sample in a study of blood T cell repertoires in COVID-19. Sequencing was performed with immunoSEQ multiplex PCR; in TCRdb, only in-frame clones are kept and a portion is missing. The data contain approximately 63,000 clones, roughly 90% of them singletons. The sequenced sample consisted of peripheral blood. The receptors originated from a man older than 75 in a cohort sampled during active COVID-19. Each CDR3 is given without its conserved first and last residue. A D gene is named only where the DNA matches it firmly.

D | V | CDR3
. | TRBV6-2/TRBV6-3 | ASSYSRDWGTEQF
. | TRBV3-1/TRBV3-2 | ASSQEIRGTEAF
. | TRBV12-5 | ASGTRTGTTNEKLF
. | TRBV9 | ASSPQGYNSPLH
TRBD1 | TRBV12-5 | ASGSGPGQGLYEQY
. | TRBV6-6 | ASSLGANTEAF
TRBD1 | TRBV3-1/TRBV3-2 | ASSQDGRTGHY
. | TRBV30 | AWSNQGPLGPQH
. | TRBV5-1 | ASSLAGMNNEQF
TRBD1 | TRBV3-1/TRBV3-2 | ASSASGTGDYEQY
. | TRBV11-2 | ASSSPFPPYEQY
TRBD1 | TRBV7-2 | ASSLRDRGTDTQY
TRBD2 | TRBV7-9 | ASSWGLAASSYNEQF
TRBD1 | TRBV2 | ASSPHRGWDTGELF
TRBD1 | TRBV6-5 | ASSSGQGNQPQH
TRBD2 | TRBV7-6 | ASSKAGAVPQETQY
. | TRBV6-4 | ASSGQYNSPLH
TRBD1 | TRBV18 | ASSPPGQLSYEQY